This entry is about one TCR beta chain. This CDR3 is 16 amino acids long. From germline, CDR1 is ENHRY and CDR2 SYGVKD. The germline V and J ends were trimmed by 2 bases and 1 base, with 9 bases remaining between them. The protocol was immunoSEQ multiplex PCR, while the TCRdb copy is restricted to in-frame clones and leaves out a portion. Of approximately 700,000 clones in the sample, about 80% are singletons; the top ten hold around 1.8%. The sample belongs to a study of shared clonotypes between healthy human individuals. The clonotype comes from a woman in her thirties in good health. Material for sequencing was memory CD4+ T cells sorted from blood. The subset was: CD45RA-negative fraction. The chain combines TRBV10-3 with TRBJ2-6; TRBD2 is a possible D gene (5 bases). The CDR3 sequence: CAISEMRASGANVLTF. DNA for the CDR3: TGTGCCATCAGTGAGATGAGGGCTTCTGGGGCCAACGTCCTGACTTTC.